Listed here is a single T cell receptor (beta chain). The target antigen is unknown. In the PCR, 60 Vbeta and 13 Jbeta primers were used. Assay: immunoSEQ multiplex PCR; the TCRdb copy retains only in-frame clones and omits some. The sample includes about 150,000 clones, roughly 80% of them seen just once. Healthy bone marrow donors made up the donor group. This entry is derived from a study of cytomegalovirus exposure and HLA in healthy donors. The germline CDR1 and CDR2 sequences are SGHRS and YFSETQ. The CDR3 is 14 residues long. The V and J ends lost 7 bases and 5 bases, in that order; junction bases with no gene match: 9. Findings and caveats of the study: Researchers reported that three CMV-associated chains were confirmed in vitro as CMV antigen-specific. Among TCR beta chains, those listed as cytomegalovirus-associated numbered fewer than 200. Using the classifier, cytomegalovirus status was reportedly diagnosed with high specificity and sensitivity.

The sample consisted of PBMCs. The clonotype was recovered from a woman between 40 and 50 years old in good health and CMV-seronegative. The chain uses TRBV5-1 and TRBJ2-5; 9 nucleotides align to TRBD1. The CDR3 is CASGEGTGTETQYF. CDR3 bases: TGCGCCAGCGGGGAGGGGACAGGGACGGAGACCCAGTACTTC.